This TCR beta chain comes out of a study of beta chain features in type 1 diabetes. As for the study in general: Examined across all samples were 90 million to 130 million sorted cells. Study-wide results and limits: All four CD4+ subsets from Type 1 diabetes patients carried moderately but significantly shorter TCRB CDR3s. A potential PCR bias toward shorter templates would be equal in patient and control samples.

With regard to this clone: As yet, its antigen is unknown.

Trimming took 2 bases from V and 7 from J; bases not matched to a gene: 7. The CDR3 is made up of 14 amino acids. From germline, CDR1 is GTSNPN and CDR2 SVGIG (reference sequence). Since all of the isolated RNA was reverse transcribed, expressed TCRB transcripts were what got sequenced. Method: immunoSEQ multiplex PCR; TCRdb's copy keeps in-frame clones and lacks some. The data contain about 650,000 clones, under 15% of them singletons. Every sorted population was more than 95% pure. The material sequenced was naive CD4+ T cells from blood. This rearrangement joins TRBV30 to TRBJ2-2, with TRBD1 matching over 7 bases. This sequence was found in a young man with type 1 diabetes. Here the CDR3 DNA reads TGTGCCTGGAGTACGGGACAGCTGATCGGGGAGCTGTTTTTT. It yields the protein CAWSTGQLIGELFF.